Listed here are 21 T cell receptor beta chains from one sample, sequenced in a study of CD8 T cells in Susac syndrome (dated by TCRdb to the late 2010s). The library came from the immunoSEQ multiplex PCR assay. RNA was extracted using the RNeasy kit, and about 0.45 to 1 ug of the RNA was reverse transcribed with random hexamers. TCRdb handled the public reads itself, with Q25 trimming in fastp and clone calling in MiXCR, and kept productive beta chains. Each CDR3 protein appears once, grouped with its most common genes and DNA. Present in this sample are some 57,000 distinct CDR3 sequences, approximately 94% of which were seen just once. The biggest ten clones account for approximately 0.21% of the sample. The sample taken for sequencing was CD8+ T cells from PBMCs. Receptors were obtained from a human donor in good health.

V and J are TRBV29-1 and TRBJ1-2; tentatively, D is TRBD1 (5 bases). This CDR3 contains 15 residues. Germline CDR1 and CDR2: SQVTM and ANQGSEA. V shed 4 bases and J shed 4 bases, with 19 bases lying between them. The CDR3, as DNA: TGCAGCGTTGTAGGCATCAGGGAAACCCCCTATGGCTACACCTTC. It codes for CSVVGIRETPYGYTF.

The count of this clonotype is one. Here the CDR3 reads CASSRALDIPGGNQPQHF. CDR3 nucleotides: TGTGCCAGCAGCCGGGCTTTGGACATCCCGGGAGGCAATCAGCCCCAGCATTTT. The V gene is TRBV12-3 or TRBV12-4, the J gene TRBJ1-5; a possible D gene is TRBD1 (5 bases). V lost 6 bases and J 2 bases, leaving 23 bases between the germline ends. The CDR3 covers 18 residues.

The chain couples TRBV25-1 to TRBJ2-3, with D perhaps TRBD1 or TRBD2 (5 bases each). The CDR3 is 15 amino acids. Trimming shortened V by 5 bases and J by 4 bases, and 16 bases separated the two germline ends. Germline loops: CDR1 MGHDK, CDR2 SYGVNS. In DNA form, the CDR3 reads TGTGCCAGCAGTTGGGGGTTTGAGTGGGCAGATACGCAGTATTTT. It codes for CASSWGFEWADTQYF. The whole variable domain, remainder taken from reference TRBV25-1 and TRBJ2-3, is EADIYQTPRYLVIGTGKKITLECSQTMGHDKMYWYQQDPGMELHLIHYSYGVNSTEKGDLSSESTVSRIRTEHFPLTLESARPSHTSQYLCASSWGFEWADTQYFGPGTRLTVL.

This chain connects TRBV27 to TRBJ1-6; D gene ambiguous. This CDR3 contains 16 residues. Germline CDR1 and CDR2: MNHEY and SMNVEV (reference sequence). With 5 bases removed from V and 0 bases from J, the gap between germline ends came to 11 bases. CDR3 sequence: CASSTLGSSYNSPLHF. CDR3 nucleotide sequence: TGTGCCAGCAGTACGCTCGGGAGCTCCTATAATTCACCCCTCCACTTT.

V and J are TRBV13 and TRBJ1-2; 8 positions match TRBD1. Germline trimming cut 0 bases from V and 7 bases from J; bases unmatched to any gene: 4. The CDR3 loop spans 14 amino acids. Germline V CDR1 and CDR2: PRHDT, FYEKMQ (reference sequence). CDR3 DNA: TGTGCCAGCAGCTTAGGCGCAGGGGGCCCTGGCTACACCTTC. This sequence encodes CASSLGAGGPGYTF.

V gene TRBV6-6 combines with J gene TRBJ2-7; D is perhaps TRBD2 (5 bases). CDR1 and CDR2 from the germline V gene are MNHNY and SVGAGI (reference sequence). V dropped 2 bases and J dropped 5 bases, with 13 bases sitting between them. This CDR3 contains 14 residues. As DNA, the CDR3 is TGTGCCAGCAGTTACGAGGGTGGCGAGGACGAGCAGTACTTC. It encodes CASSYEGGEDEQYF.

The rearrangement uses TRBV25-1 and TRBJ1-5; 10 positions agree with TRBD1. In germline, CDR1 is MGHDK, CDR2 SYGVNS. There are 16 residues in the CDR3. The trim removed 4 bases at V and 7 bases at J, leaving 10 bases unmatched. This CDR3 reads CASSAETGGLGQPQHF. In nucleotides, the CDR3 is TGTGCCAGCAGTGCCGAGACAGGGGGCTTAGGGCAGCCCCAGCATTTT.

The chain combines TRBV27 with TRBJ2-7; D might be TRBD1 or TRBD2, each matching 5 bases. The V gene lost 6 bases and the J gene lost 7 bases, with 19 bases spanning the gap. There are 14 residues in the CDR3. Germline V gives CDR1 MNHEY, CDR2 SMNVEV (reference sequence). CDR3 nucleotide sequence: TGTGCCAGCAGCCCGGGACCTAGGGCGGGTGAGCAGTACTTC. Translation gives CASSPGPRAGEQYF.

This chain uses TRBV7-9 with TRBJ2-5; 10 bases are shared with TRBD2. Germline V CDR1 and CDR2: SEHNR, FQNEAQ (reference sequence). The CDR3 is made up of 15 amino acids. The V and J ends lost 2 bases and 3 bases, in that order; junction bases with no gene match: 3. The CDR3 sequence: CASSLTSGAKETQYF. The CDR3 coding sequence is TGTGCCAGCAGCTTAACTAGCGGGGCCAAAGAGACCCAGTACTTC.

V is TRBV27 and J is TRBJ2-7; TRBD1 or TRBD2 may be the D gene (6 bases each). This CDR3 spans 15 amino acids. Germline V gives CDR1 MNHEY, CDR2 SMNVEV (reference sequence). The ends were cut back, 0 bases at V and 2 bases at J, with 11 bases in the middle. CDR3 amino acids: CASSLSIGGPYEQYF. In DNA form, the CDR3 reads TGTGCCAGCAGTTTATCGATAGGGGGGCCCTACGAGCAGTACTTC.

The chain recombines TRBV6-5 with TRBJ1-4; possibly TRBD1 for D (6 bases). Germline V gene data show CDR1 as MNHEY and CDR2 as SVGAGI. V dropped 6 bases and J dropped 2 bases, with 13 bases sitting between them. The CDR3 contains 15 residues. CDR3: CASRSRGFTNEKLFF. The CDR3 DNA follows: TGTGCCAGCAGGAGCAGGGGTTTTACTAATGAAAAACTGTTTTTT.

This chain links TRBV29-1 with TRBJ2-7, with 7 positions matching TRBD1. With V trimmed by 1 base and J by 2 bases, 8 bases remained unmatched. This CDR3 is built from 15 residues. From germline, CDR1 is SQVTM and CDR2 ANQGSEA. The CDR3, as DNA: TGCAGCGTTGAAGGGCGGACAGGCGATCCCTACGAGCAGTACTTC. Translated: CSVEGRTGDPYEQYF.

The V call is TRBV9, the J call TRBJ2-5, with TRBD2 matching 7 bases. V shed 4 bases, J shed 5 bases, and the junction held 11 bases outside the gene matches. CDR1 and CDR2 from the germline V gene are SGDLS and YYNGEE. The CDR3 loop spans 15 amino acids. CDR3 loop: CASSSGTGWGETQYF. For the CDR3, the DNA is TGTGCCAGCAGCAGCGGGACCGGGTGGGGGGAGACCCAGTACTTC.

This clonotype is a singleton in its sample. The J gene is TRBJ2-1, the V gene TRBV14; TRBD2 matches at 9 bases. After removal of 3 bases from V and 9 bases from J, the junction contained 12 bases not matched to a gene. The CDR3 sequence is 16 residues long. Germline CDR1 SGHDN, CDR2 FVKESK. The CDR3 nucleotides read TGTGCCAGCAGCCACTTCAGCGGGGGGCCCGGAGGTGAGCAGTTCTTC. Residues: CASSHFSGGPGGEQFF. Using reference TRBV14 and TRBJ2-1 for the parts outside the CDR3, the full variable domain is EAGVTQFPSHSVIEKGQTVTLRCDPISGHDNLYWYRRVMGKEIKFLLHFVKESKQDESGMPNNRFLAERTGGTYSTLKVQPAELEDSGVYFCASSHFSGGPGGEQFFGPGTRLTVL.

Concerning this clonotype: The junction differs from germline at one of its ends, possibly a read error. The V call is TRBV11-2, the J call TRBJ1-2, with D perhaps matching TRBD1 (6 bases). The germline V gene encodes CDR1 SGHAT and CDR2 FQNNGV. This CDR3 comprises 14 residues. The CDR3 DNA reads TGTGCCAGCAGCTTACACGGACAGAACTATGGCTACAACTTC. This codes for CASSLHGQNYGYNF.

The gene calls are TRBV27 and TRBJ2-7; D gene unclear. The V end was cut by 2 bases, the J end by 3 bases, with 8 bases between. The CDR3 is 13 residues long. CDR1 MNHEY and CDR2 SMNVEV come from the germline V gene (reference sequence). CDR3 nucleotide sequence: TGTGCCAGCAGTTTAGCCTCTAGCTACGAGCAGTACTTC. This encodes CASSLASSYEQYF.

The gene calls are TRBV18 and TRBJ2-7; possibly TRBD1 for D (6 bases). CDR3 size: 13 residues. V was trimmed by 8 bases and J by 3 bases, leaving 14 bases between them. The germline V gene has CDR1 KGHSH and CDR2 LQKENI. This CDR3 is CASRQEDNYEQYF. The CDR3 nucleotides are TGTGCCAGCCGACAGGAGGACAACTACGAGCAGTACTTC.

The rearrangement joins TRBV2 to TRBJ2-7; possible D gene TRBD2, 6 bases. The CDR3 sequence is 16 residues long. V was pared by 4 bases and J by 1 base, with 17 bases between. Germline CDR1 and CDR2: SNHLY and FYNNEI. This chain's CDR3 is CASSAGPPGESYEQYF. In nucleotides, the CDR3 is TGTGCCAGCAGTGCCGGGCCCCCGGGGGAATCCTACGAGCAGTACTTC.

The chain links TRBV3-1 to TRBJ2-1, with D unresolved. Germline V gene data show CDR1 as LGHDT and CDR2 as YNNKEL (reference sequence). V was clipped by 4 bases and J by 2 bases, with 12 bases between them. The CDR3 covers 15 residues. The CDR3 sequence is CASSPDWAPYNEQFF. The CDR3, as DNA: TGTGCCAGCAGCCCCGACTGGGCACCCTACAATGAGCAGTTCTTC.

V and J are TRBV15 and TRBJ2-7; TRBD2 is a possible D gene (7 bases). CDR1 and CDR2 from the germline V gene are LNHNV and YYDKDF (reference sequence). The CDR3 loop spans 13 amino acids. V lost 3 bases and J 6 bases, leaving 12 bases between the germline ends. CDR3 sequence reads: CATSRGGQSEQYF. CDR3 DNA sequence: TGTGCCACCAGCAGGGGGGGGCAGAGCGAGCAGTACTTC. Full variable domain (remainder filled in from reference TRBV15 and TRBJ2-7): DAMVIQNPRYQVTQFGKPVTLSCSQTLNHNVMYWYQQKSSQAPKLLFHYYDKDFNNEADTPDNFQSRRPNTSFCFLDIRSPGLGDTAMYLCATSRGGQSEQYFGPGTRLTVT.

The CDR3 nucleotides read TGCGCCAGCAGCCTCCCAGGGGAGGGTCATAATTCACCCCTCCACTTT. Translating gives CASSLPGEGHNSPLHF. This chain joins TRBV5-1 and TRBJ1-6; perhaps TRBD1 as D (6 bases). This CDR3 spans 16 amino acids. The V gene's germline CDR1 is SGHRS and CDR2 YFSETQ. V was cut by 4 bases and J by 5 bases, with 16 bases left in between.